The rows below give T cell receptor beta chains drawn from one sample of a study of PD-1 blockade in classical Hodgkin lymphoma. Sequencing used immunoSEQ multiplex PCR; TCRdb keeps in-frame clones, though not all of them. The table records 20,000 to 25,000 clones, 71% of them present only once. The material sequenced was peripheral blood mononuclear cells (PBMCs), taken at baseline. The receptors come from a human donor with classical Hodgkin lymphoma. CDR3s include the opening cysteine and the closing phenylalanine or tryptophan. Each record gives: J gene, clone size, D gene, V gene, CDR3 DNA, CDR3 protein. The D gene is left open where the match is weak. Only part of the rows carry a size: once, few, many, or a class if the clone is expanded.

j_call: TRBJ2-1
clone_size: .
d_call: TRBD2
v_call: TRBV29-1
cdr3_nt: TGCAGCGTCCACGGGACTAGCGGGGGGGCCCTTGAGCAGTTCTTC
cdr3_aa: CSVHGTSGGALEQFF

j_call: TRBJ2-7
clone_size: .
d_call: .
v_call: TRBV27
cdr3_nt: TGTGCCAGCAGCCTCTTGCCGGGGGGCGCCTACGAGCAGTACTTC
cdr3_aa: CASSLLPGGAYEQYF

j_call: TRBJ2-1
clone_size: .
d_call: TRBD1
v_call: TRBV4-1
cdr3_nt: TGCGCCAGCAGCCAACCCCAGGGGGTCAGCTCCTACAATGAGCAGTTCTTC
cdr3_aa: CASSQPQGVSSYNEQFF

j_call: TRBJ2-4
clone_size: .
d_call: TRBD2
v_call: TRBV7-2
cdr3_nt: TGTGCCAGCAGCTTAAGGCGGGGGGGGAGTCAAAACATTCAGTACTTC
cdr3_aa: CASSLRRGGSQNIQYF

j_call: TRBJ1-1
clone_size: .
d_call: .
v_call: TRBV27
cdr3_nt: TGTGCCAGTCGGACTAGGACGGAATTGAACACTGAAGCTTTCTTT
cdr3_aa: CASRTRTELNTEAFF

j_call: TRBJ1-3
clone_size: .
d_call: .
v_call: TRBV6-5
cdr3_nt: TGTGCCAGCAGCAATAGGGCCGGGGGAAACACCATATATTTT
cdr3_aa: CASSNRAGGNTIYF

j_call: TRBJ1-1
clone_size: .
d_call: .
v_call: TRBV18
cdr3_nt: TGTGCCAGCCGTCCCGGACGAATCACTGAAGCTTTCTTT
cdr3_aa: CASRPGRITEAFF

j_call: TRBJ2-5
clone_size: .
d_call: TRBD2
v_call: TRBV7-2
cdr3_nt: TGTGCCAGCAGCTTGGCGGGGGGGCACGGGACCCAGTACTTC
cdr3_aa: CASSLAGGHGTQYF

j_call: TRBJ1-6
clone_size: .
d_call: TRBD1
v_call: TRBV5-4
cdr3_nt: TGTGCCAGCAGCCCCCCGGGACAGGGGGATGTCAGTAATTCACCCCTCCACTTT
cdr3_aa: CASSPPGQGDVSNSPLHF

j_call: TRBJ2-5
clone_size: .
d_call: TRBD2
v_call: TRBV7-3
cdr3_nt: TGTGCCAGCAGGCCTAAGGGGACTAGCGGGAGGGAAGAGACCCAGTACTTC
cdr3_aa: CASRPKGTSGREETQYF

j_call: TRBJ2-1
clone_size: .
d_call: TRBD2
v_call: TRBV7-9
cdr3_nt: TGTGCCAGCAGCTCGACCGGGACTAGCGGATACAATGAGCAGTTCTTC
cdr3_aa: CASSSTGTSGYNEQFF

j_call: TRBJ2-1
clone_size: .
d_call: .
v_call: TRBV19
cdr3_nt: TGTGCCAGTAGTATGTCCGGGACCCTGATCACCAATGAGCAGTTCTTC
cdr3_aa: CASSMSGTLITNEQFF

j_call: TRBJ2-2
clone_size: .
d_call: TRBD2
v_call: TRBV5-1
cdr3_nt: TGCGCCAGCAGCTTGGCCGGGCTAGCGGGAGCTTCAGGGGAGCTGTTTTTT
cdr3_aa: CASSLAGLAGASGELFF

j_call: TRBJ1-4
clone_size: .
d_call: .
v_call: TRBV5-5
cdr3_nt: TGTGCCAGCAGCTTGGGCTTTGCAACTAATGAAAAACTGTTTTTT
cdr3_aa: CASSLGFATNEKLFF

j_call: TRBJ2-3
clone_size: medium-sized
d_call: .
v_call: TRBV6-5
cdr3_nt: TGTGCCAGCAGTTACGGGTTACTCACAGATACGCAGTATTTT
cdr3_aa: CASSYGLLTDTQYF

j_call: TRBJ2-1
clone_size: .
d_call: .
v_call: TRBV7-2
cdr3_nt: TGTGCCAGCAGCTTACGCGGCTCCTACAATGAGCAGTTCTTC
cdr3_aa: CASSLRGSYNEQFF

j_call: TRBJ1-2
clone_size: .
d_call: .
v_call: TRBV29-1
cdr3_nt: TGCAGCGTTGTTTCTGGCTACACCTTC
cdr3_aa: CSVVSGYTF

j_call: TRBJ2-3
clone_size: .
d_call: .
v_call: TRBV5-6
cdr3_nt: TGTGCCAGCAGCTACCTTGGACAACCTAGCACAGATACGCAGTATTTT
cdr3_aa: CASSYLGQPSTDTQYF

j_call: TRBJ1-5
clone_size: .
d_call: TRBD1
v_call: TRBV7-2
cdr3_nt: TGTGCCAGCAGCCGGACAGGCTATAGCAATCAGCCCCAGCATTTT
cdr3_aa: CASSRTGYSNQPQHF

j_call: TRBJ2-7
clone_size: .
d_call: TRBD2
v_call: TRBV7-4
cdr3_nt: TGTGCCAGCAGCTCCTTGACAACCGGGACTAGCTACCACGAGCAGTACTTC
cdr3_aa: CASSSLTTGTSYHEQYF

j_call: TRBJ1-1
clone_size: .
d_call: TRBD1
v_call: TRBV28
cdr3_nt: TGTGCCAGCAGTCCCCCGGACAGGGGGACTGAAGCTTTCTTT
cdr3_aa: CASSPPDRGTEAFF

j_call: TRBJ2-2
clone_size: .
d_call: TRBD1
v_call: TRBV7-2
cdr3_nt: TGTGCCAGCAGCCCGCAGGGACAGGGCTTCTCCGGGGAGCTGTTTTTT
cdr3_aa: CASSPQGQGFSGELFF

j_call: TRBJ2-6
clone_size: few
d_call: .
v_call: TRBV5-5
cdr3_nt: TGTGCCAGCAGCTTGTTATGGGAGATGCGTTCTGGGGCCAACGTCCTGACTTTC
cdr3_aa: CASSLLWEMRSGANVLTF

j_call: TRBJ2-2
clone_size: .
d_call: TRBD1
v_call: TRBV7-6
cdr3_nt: TGTGCCAGCAACCCCCCGGGACAGGGGAACACCGGGGAGCTGTTTTTT
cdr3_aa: CASNPPGQGNTGELFF

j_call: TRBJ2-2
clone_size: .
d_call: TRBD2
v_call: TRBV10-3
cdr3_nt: TGTGCCTCGCGACTAGCGGATAACACCGGGGAGCTGTTTTTT
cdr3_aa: CASRLADNTGELFF

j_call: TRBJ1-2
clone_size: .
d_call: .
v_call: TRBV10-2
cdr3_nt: TGCGCCAGCAGTGATCCGGGGAACTATGGCTACACCTTC
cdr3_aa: CASSDPGNYGYTF

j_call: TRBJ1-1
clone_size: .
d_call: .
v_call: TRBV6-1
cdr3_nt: TGTGCCAGCATAGGACCTACGAAGGCTTTCTTT
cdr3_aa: CASIGPTKAFF

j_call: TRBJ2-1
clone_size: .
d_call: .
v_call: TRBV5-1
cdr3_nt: TGCGCCAGCAGCTTGGACGGCAGCGACTCCTACAATGAGCAGTTCTTC
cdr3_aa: CASSLDGSDSYNEQFF

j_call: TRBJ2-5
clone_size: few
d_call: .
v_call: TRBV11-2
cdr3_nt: TGTGCCAGCAGCTTCAGTAACGCCCAGTACTTC
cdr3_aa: CASSFSNAQYF

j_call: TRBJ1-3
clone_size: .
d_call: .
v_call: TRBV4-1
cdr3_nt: TGCGCCAGCAGCCAAGATACCGGGACTGGAAACACCATATATTTT
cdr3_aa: CASSQDTGTGNTIYF

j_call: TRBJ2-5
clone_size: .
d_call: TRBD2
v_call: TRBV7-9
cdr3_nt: TGTGCCAGCAGCTTACTAGCGGGGGCCCAAGAGACCCAGTACTTC
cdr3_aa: CASSLLAGAQETQYF

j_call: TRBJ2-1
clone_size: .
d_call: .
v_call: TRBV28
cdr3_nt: TGTGCCAGCAGCCTACCGGGACCCCAGGATGAGCAGTTCTTC
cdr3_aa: CASSLPGPQDEQFF

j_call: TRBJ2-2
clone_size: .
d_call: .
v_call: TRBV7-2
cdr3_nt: TGTGCCAGCAGCCCTCAGGGGGGTCTGGACCGGGAGCTGTTTTTT
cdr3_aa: CASSPQGGLDRELFF

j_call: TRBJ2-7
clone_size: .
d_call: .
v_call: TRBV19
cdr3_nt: TGTGCCAGTAGTATTAGTCCCGGCTACGAGCAGTACTTC
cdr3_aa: CASSISPGYEQYF

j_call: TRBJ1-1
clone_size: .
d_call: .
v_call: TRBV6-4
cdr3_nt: TGTGCCAGCAGTGACCTCGAGGGACAAGCTTTCTTT
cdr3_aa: CASSDLEGQAFF

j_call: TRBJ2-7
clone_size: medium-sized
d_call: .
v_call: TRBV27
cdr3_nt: TGTGCCAGCTTCTCCAGCTCCTACGAGCAGTACTTC
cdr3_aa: CASFSSSYEQYF

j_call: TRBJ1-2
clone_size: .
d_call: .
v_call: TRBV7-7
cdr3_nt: TGTGCCAGCAGCCTTGAAATGTGCCGAAAGACCTATGGCTACACCTTC
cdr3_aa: CASSLEMCRKTYGYTF

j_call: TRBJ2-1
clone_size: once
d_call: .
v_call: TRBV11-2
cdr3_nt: TGTGCCAGCGAACGGCTGAGTGGCTACTACAATGAGCAGTTCTTC
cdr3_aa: CASERLSGYYNEQFF

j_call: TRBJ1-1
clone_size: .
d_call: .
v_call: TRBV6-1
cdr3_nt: TGTGCCAGCAGTTCCACTCCAAACACTGAAGCTTTCTTT
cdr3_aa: CASSSTPNTEAFF

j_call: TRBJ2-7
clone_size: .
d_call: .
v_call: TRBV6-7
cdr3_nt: TGTGCCAGCAGTTTAAACGGTTACGAGCAGTACTTC
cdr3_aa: CASSLNGYEQYF

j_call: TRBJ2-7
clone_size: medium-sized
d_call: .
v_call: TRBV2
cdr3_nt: TGTGCCAGCAGTGAATTGGGATTCTCCTACGAGCAGTACTTC
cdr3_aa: CASSELGFSYEQYF

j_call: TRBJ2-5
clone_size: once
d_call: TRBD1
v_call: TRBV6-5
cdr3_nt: TGTGCCAGCAGTGACCGGGACAGGGAGTACTTC
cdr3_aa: CASSDRDREYF

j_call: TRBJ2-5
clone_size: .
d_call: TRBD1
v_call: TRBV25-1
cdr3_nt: TGTGCCAGCAGTAATGACAGGGGGTGGGAGACCCAGTACTTC
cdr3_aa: CASSNDRGWETQYF

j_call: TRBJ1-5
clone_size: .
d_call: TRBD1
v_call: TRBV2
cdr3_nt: TGTGCCAGCAGTGAAAGACAGGGGAGGCCCCAGCATTTT
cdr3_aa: CASSERQGRPQHF

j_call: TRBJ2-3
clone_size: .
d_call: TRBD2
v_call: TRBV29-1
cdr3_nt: TGCAGCGTTGCGTTAGCGGGGGGTCGGGCAGATACGCAGTATTTT
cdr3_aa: CSVALAGGRADTQYF

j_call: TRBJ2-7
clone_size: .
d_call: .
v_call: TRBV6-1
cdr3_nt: TGTGCCAGCAGTGAATTTGGGCGGAGGACGGTGAGCTCCTACGAGCAGTACTTC
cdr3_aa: CASSEFGRRTVSSYEQYF

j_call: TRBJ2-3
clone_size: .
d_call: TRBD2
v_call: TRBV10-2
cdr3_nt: TGCGCCAGCGGACGACTAGCAACTAGCACAGATACGCAGTATTTT
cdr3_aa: CASGRLATSTDTQYF

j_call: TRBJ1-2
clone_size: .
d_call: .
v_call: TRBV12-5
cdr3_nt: TGTGCTAGCAGAAGGGAGAACGACTATGGCTACACCTTC
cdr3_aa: CASRRENDYGYTF

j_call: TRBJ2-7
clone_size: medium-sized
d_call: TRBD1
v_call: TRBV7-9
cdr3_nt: TGTGCCAGCAGCGAGACCGACAGGGGACCCCTCGAGCAGTACTTC
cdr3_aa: CASSETDRGPLEQYF

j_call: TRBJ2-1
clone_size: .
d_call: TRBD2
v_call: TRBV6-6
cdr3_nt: TGTGCCAGCATCCCCCGTGGCGGGGGGGTCCGGGAGCAGTTCTTC
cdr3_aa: CASIPRGGGVREQFF

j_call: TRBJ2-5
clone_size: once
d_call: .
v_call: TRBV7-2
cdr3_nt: TGTGCCAGCAGCTTCATTGCCGGATCAGAGACCCAGTACTTC
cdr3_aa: CASSFIAGSETQYF

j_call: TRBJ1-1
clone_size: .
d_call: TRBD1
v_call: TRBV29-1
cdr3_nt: TGCAGCGTCCGACAGGGGAGGGACACTGAAGCTTTCTTT
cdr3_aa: CSVRQGRDTEAFF

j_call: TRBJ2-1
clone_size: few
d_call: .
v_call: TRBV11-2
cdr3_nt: TGTGCCAGCAGACTTAGGGACAATGAGCAGTTCTTC
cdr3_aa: CASRLRDNEQFF

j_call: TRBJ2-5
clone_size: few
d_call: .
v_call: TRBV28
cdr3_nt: TGTGCCAGCAGTTTTCAGGGCGAAGAGACCCAGTACTTC
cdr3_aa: CASSFQGEETQYF

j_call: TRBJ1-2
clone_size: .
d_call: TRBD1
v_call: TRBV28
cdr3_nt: TGTGCCAGCAGTACGACAGGGAGTTTGGCTGGCTACACCTTC
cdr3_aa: CASSTTGSLAGYTF

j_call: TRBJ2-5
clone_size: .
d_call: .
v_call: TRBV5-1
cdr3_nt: TGCGCCAGCAGCTTGGCAGACCGCGGACGGTTCCAAGAGACCCAGTACTTC
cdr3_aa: CASSLADRGRFQETQYF